This T cell receptor (beta chain) emerged from a study of T-cell reconstitution after alpha-beta-depleted transplantation in children. The CDR3 totals 14 residues. Germline CDR1 reads SGHRS; CDR2 reads YFSETQ. The V end was cut by 5 bases, the J end by 3 bases, with 12 bases between. This clonotype has only a few counts. The authors prepared the TCRbeta library with unique molecular identifiers. TCRdb recomputed calls from the PCR reads with MiXCR, one row per CDR3 protein. The sample has roughly 500,000 distinct CDR3 sequences, 15% to 20% seen once. V is TRBV5-1 and J is TRBJ2-4, with a weak D call TRBD2 (5 bases). This TCR was sampled from a human donor who donated a stem cell graft to a child with acute lymphoblastic leukemia. The material was PBMCs from the stem cell graft donor, obtained from the stem cell graft. CDR3 region: CASSDVLGKNIQYF. CDR3 bases: TGCGCCAGCAGTGATGTACTAGGCAAAAACATTCAGTACTTC.